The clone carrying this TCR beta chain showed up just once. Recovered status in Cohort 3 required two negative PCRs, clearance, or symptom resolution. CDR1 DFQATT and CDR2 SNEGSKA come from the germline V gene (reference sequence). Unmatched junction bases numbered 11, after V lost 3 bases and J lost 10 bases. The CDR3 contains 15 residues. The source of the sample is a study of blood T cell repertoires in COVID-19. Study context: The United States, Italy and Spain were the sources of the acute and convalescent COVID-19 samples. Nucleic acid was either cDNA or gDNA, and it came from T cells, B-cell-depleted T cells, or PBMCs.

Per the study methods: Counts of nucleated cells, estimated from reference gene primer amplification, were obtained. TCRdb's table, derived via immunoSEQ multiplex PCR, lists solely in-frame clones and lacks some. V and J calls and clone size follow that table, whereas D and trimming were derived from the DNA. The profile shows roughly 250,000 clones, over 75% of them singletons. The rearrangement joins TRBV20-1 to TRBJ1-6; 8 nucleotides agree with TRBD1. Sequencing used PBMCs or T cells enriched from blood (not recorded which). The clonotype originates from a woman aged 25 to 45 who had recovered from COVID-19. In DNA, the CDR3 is TGCAGTGCTAGTACCAGGACAGGGACTAACTCACCCCTCCACTTT. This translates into CSASTRTGTNSPLHF.